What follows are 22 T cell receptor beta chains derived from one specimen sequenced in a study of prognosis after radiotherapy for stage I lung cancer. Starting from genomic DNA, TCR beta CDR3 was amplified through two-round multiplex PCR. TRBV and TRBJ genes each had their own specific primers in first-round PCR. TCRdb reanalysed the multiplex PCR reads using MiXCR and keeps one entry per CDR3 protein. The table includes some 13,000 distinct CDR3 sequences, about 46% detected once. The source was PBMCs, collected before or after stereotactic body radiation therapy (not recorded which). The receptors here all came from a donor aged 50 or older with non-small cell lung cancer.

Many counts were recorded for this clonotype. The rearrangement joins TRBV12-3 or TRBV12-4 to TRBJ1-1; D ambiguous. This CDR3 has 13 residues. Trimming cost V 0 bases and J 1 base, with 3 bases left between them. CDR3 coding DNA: TGTGCCAGCAGTTTAGCAGGGAACACTGAAGCTTTCTTT. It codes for CASSLAGNTEAFF.

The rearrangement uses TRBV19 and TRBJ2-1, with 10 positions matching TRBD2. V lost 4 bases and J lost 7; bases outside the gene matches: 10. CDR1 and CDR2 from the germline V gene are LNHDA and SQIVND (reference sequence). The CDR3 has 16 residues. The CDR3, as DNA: TGTGCCAGTAGTAATCCCGCTAGCGGGAGAGGAAATGAGCAGTTCTTC. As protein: CASSNPASGRGNEQFF.

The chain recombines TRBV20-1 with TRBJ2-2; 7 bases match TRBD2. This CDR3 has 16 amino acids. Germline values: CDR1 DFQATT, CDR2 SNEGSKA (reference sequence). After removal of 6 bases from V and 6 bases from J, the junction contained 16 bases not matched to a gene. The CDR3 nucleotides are TGCAGTGCAGATTATGGGGCGGGAGTAGTGCCCGGGGAGCTGTTTTTT. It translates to CSADYGAGVVPGELFF.

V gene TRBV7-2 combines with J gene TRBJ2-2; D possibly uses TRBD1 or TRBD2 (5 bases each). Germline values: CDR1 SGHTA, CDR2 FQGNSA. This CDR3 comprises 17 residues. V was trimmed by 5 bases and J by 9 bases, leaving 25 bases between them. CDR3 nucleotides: TGTGCCAGCAGCCGTACTTTCCCGGGGCCGAACACTCGGGAGCTGTTTTTT. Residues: CASSRTFPGPNTRELFF.

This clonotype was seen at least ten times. The CDR3 DNA is TGTGCCAGCAGTTACCGGGACAGAAACAATGAGCAGTTCTTC. It translates to CASSYRDRNNEQFF. The chain combines TRBV6-9 with TRBJ2-1; 7 bases fit TRBD1. CDR1 is MNHGY and CDR2 is SVAAGI in the germline V gene. The CDR3 runs 14 residues. J was trimmed by 5 bases and V by 3 bases; bases with no gene match: 4.

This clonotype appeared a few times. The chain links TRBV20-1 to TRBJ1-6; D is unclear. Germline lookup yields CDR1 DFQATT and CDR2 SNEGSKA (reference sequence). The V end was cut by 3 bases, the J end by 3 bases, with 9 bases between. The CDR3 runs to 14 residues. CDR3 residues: CSASTTFYNSPLHF. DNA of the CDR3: TGCAGTGCTAGTACTACTTTCTATAATTCACCCCTCCACTTT.

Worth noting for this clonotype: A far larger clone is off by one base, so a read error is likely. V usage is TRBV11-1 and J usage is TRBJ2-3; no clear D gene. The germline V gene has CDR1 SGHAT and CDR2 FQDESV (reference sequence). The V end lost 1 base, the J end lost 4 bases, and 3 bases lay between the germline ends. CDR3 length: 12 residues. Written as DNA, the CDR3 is TGTGCCAGCAGCTTAGTGGCAGATACGCAGTATTTT. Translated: CASSLVADTQYF.

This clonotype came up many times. The CDR3 protein is CASVRAPTQTQYF. The DNA for the CDR3 is TGTGCCAGCGTTAGGGCCCCTACTCAGACCCAGTACTTC. V and J are TRBV28 and TRBJ2-5; no clear D gene. The CDR3 is made up of 13 amino acids. With 8 bases removed from V and 6 bases from J, the gap between germline ends came to 16 bases. Germline CDR1 and CDR2: MDHEN and SYDVKM.

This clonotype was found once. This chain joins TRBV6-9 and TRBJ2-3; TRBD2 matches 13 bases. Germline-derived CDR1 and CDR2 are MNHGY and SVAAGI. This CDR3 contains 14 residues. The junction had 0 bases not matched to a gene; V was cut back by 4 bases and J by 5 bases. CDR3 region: CASSWTSGGDTQYF. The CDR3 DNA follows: TGTGCCAGCAGTTGGACTAGCGGGGGAGATACGCAGTATTTT.

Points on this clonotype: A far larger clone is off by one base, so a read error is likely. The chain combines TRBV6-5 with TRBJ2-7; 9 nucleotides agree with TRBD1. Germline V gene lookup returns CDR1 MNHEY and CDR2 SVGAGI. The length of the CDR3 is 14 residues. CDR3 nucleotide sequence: TGTGCCAGCAGGCCGGTGGGACAGGGTTACGAGCAGTGCTTC. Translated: CASRPVGQGYEQCF.

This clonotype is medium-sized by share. CDR3 DNA sequence: TGTGCCAGCAGTGACAGGGTTGAAGGGTATGGCTACACCTTC. This translates into CASSDRVEGYGYTF. The chain links TRBV2 to TRBJ1-2; perhaps TRBD1 as D (5 bases). V was shortened by 3 bases and J by 5 bases, with 13 bases between the two germline ends. Germline V lookup: CDR1 SNHLY, CDR2 FYNNEI. This CDR3 contains 14 residues.

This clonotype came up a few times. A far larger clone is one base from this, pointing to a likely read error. CDR3 region: CASSFYTREVSYEQYF. CDR3 sequence (DNA): TGTGCCAGCAGTTTCTACACCCGGGAGGTTTCCTACGAGCAGTACTTC. This rearrangement joins TRBV6-1 to TRBJ2-7; 7 nucleotides agree with TRBD2. The ends lost 5 bases at V and 1 base at J; junction bases unmatched: 11. The CDR3 consists of 16 residues. Looked up from germline, CDR1 is MNHNS and CDR2 is SASEGT.

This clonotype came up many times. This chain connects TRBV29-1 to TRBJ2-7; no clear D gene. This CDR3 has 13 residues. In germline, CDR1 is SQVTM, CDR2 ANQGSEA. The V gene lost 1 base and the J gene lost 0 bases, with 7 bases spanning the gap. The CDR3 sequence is CSVEGRDSYEQYF. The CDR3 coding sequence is TGCAGCGTTGAAGGGAGAGACTCCTACGAGCAGTACTTC.

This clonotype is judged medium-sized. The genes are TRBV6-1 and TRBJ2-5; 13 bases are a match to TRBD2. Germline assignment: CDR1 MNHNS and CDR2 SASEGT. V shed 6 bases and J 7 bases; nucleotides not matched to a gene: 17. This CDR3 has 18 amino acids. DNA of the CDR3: TGTGCCAGCAGCACCGGGACTAGCGGGAAAAGGGTTTGGGGGACCCAGTACTTC. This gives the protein CASSTGTSGKRVWGTQYF.

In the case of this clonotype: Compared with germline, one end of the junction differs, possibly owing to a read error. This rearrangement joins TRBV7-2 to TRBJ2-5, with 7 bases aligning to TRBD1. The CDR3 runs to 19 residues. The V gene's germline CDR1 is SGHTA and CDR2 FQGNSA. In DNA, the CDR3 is TGTGCCAGCAGCCACCGGACAGGCTTGACTTCTAGCTCATACAATGAGAAGTTCTTC. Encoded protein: CASSHRTGLTSSSYNEKFF.

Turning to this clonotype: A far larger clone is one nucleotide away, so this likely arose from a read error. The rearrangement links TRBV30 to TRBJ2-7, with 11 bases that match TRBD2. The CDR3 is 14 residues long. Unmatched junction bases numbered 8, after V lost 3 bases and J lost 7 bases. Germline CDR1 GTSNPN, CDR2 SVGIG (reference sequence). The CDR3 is CAWRLAGGPGEQYF. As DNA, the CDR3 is TGTGCCTGGAGGTTAGCGGGAGGGCCAGGTGAGCAGTACTTC. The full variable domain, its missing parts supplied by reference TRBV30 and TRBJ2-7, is SQTIHQWPATLVQPVGSPLSLECTVEGTSNPNLYWYRQAAGRGLQLLFYSVGIGQISSEVPQNLSASRPQDRQFILSSKKLLLSDSGFYLCAWRLAGGPGEQYFGPGTRLTVT.

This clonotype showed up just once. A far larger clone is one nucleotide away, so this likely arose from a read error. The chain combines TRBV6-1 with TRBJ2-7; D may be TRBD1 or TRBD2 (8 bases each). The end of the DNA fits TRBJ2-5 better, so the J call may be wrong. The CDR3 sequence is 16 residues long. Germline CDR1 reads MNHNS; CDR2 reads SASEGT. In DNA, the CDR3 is TGTGCCAGCACTGAATTACAGGGGGGCGGGAGGGAGACCCAGTACTTC. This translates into CASTELQGGGRETQYF.

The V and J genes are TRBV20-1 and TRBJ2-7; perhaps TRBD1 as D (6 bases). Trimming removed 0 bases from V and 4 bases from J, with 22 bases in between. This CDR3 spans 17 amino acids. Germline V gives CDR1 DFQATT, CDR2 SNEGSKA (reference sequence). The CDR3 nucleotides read TGCAGTGCTAGAGATAGTGGATCCAGGGGCGATATATACGAGCAGTACTTC. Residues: CSARDSGSRGDIYEQYF.

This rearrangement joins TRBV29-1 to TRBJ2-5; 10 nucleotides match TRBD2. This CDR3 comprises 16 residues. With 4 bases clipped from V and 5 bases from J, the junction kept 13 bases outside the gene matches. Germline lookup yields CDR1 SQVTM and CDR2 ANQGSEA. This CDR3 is CSVAGLAGVGRETQYF. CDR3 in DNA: TGCAGCGTTGCTGGGCTAGCGGGAGTGGGAAGGGAGACCCAGTACTTC.

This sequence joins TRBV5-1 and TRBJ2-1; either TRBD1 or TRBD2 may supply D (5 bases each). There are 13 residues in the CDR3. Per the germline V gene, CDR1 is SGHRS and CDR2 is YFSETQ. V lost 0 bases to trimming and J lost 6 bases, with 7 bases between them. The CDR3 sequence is CASSLGGVNEQFF. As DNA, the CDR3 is TGCGCCAGCAGCTTGGGAGGGGTCAATGAGCAGTTCTTC.

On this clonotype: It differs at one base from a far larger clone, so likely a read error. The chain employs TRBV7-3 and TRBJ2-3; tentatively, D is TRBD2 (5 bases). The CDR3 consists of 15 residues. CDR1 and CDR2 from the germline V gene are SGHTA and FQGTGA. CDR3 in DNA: TGTGCCAGCAGCCTCGCTGGGGAGACCACAGATACGCGGTATTTT. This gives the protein CASSLAGETTDTRYF.

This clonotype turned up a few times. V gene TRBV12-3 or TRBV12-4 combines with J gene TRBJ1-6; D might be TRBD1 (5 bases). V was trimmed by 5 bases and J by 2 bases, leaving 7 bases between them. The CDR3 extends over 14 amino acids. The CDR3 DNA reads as TGTGCCAGCAGTCGCAGGGCCTATAATTCACCCCTCCACTTT. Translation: CASSRRAYNSPLHF.